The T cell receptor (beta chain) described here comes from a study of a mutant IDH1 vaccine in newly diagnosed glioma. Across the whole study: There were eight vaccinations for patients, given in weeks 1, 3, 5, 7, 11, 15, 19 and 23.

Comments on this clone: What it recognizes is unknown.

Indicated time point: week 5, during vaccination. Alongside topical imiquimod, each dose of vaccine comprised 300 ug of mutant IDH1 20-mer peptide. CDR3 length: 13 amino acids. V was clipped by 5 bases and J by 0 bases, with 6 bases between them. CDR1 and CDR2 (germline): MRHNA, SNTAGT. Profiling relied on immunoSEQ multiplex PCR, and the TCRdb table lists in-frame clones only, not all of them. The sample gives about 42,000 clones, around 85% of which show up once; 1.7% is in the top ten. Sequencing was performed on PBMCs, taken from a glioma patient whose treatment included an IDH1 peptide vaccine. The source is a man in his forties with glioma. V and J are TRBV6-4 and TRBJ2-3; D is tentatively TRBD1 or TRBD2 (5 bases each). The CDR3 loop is CASSRDSTDTQYF. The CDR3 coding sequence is TGTGCCAGCAGTAGGGACAGCACAGATACGCAGTATTTT.